This T cell receptor beta chain originates from a study of OX40 agonist ivuxolimab in advanced cancers. Measured with immunoSEQ multiplex PCR; TCRdb has only the in-frame clones, and not every one. The sample consists of 50,000 to 75,000 clones, approximately 89% of them appearing once. The germline CDR1 and CDR2 sequences are SQVTM and ANQGSEA. The V and J ends lost 1 base and 0 bases respectively, with 13 bases between them. The CDR3 runs 16 residues. The V and J genes are TRBV29-1 and TRBJ1-3; tentatively, D is TRBD1 (6 bases). Source: CD4+ or CD8+ T cells sorted from blood, taken in a trial of the OX40 agonist ivuxolimab. The sequence came from an adult with an advanced solid tumor such as melanoma, head and neck, liver or kidney cancer. The CDR3 sequence: CSVEGPQGTSGNTIYF. The CDR3 DNA is TGCAGCGTTGAAGGGCCACAGGGCACCTCTGGAAACACCATATATTTT.